These 10 T cell receptor beta chains originate from one sample sequenced in a study of CD8 T cells in ankylosing spondylitis. One entry per CDR3 protein, called by TCRdb with MiXCR from the 5' RACE reads. Of 250,000 to 350,000 distinct CDR3 sequences listed, around 20% are singletons. The sample comprised blood, either unsorted or a sorted T cell fraction (not recorded which). The source is a male donor with ankylosing spondylitis or in good health (not recorded which).

This clonotype was observed at least ten times. The CDR3 DNA is TGTGCCAGCAGCTTAGGTTCAGACAGTTTCATTGAGCAGTTCTTC. Protein: CASSLGSDSFIEQFF. V and J are TRBV5-5 and TRBJ2-1; possible D gene TRBD1, 5 bases. This CDR3 is 15 amino acids long. The ends were cut back, 2 bases at V and 9 bases at J, with 18 bases in the middle. The germline gives CDR1 SGHKS, CDR2 YYEKEE (reference sequence). The variable domain in full, completed from reference TRBV5-5 and TRBJ2-1, reads DAGVTQSPTHLIKTRGQQVTLRCSPISGHKSVSWYQQVLGQGPQFIFQYYEKEERGRGNFPDRFSARQFPNYSSELNVNALLLGDSALYLCASSLGSDSFIEQFFGPGTRLTVL.

This clonotype was observed a handful of times. The CDR3 DNA is TGTGCCAGCAGTCCCGCAGGGGGCAGGGGATATAGCAATCAGCCCCAGCATTTT. This gives the protein CASSPAGGRGYSNQPQHF. This sequence joins TRBV28 and TRBJ1-5, with 8 bases that match TRBD1. CDR3 length: 18 amino acids. V lost 5 bases and J lost 0; bases outside the gene matches: 12. Germline CDR1 MDHEN, CDR2 SYDVKM. The full variable domain, its missing parts supplied by reference TRBV28 and TRBJ1-5, is DVKVTQSSRYLVKRTGEKVFLECVQDMDHENMFWYRQDPGLGLRLIYFSYDVKMKEKGDIPEGYSVSREKKERFSLILESASTNQTSMYLCASSPAGGRGYSNQPQHFGDGTRLSIL.

This clonotype was detected a few times. The gene calls are TRBV5-5 and TRBJ2-4, with 7 nucleotides matching TRBD1. The CDR3 contains 14 residues. Per the germline V gene, CDR1 is SGHKS and CDR2 is YYEKEE (reference sequence). V lost 0 bases and J lost 3; bases outside the gene matches: 0. The CDR3 bases are TGTGCCAGCAGCTTGGGGACAGGCAAAAACATTCAGTACTTC. Amino acids: CASSLGTGKNIQYF.

This clonotype was detected ten times or more. This chain connects TRBV5-1 to TRBJ2-5; a possible D gene is TRBD2 (5 bases). V lost 4 bases and J lost 1, with 14 bases in between. This CDR3 has 15 residues. The germline V gene encodes CDR1 SGHRS and CDR2 YFSETQ. In nucleotides, the CDR3 is TGCGCCAGCAGCCGTGGAGACTATCCCCAAGAGACCCAGTACTTC. Translating gives CASSRGDYPQETQYF.

In this sample, this clonotype turned up a few times. The V call is TRBV5-4, the J call TRBJ2-1; D is unclear. The CDR3 length is 11 residues. Germline V gene lookup returns CDR1 SGHNT and CDR2 YYREEE (reference sequence). Trimming took 6 bases from V and 7 from J, leaving 8 bases between them. This chain's CDR3 is CASTLGNEQFF. CDR3 coding DNA: TGTGCCAGCACCCTGGGGAATGAGCAGTTCTTC.

This chain connects TRBV12-3 or TRBV12-4 to TRBJ2-3; tentatively, D is TRBD1 (5 bases). The CDR3 loop spans 14 amino acids. Trimming pared 6 bases from V and 4 bases from J, leaving 14 bases between. The CDR3 nucleotides read TGTGCCAGCAGGCCATCAGGCAGGGCAGATACGCAGTATTTT. This codes for CASRPSGRADTQYF.

The gene calls are TRBV7-9 and TRBJ2-5; D tentatively fits TRBD1 or TRBD2 (5 bases each). The V gene's germline CDR1 is SEHNR and CDR2 FQNEAQ (reference sequence). Trimming pared 5 bases from V and 4 bases from J, leaving 14 bases between. This CDR3 spans 14 amino acids. The CDR3 loop is CASSPREGRETQYF. The CDR3 nucleotides are TGTGCCAGCAGCCCCCGTGAGGGGAGAGAGACCCAGTACTTC.

This clonotype has only a few counts. The chain joins TRBV12-3 or TRBV12-4 to TRBJ2-2; TRBD2 agrees at 7 bases. This CDR3 contains 16 residues. The V segment lost 7 bases and the J segment 6 bases; nucleotides outside the gene matches: 14. The CDR3 DNA is TGTGCCAGCACGAAGGCCCCTTCTGGGGGGGCCGGGGAGCTGTTTTTT. This gives the protein CASTKAPSGGAGELFF.

This clonotype came up many times. This chain connects TRBV5-1 to TRBJ2-3; 9 bases are a match to TRBD1. J gave up 4 bases and V 5 bases, and 8 bases lay outside the gene matches. This CDR3 has 15 amino acids. Germline CDR1 reads SGHRS; CDR2 reads YFSETQ. CDR3 amino acids: CASSRTGDLADTQYF. The DNA for the CDR3 is TGCGCCAGCAGTCGGACAGGGGATCTGGCAGATACGCAGTATTTT. Full variable domain (missing parts from reference TRBV5-1 and TRBJ2-3): KAGVTQTPRYLIKTRGQQVTLSCSPISGHRSVSWYQQTPGQGLQFLFEYFSETQRNKGNFPGRFSGRQFSNSRSEMNVSTLELGDSALYLCASSRTGDLADTQYFGPGTRLTVL.

The chain is built from TRBV12-3 or TRBV12-4 and TRBJ2-3; possibly TRBD2 for D (7 bases). The CDR3 length is 14 residues. V lost 6 bases and J 7 bases, leaving 17 bases between the germline ends. CDR3 sequence: CASSAGQGTNTQYF. Written as DNA, the CDR3 is TGTGCCAGCAGCGCGGGGCAGGGGACTAATACGCAGTATTTT.